A selection of T cell receptor beta chains follows, all from one sample in a study of cytomegalovirus exposure and HLA in healthy donors. Here immunoSEQ multiplex PCR was the method, and the copy in TCRdb shows in-frame clones only, minus some. The sample consists of some 150,000 clones, around 80% of them appearing once. The sequenced sample consisted of PBMCs. These receptors originate from a woman aged 45-65 years in good health and CMV-seropositive. Both conserved end residues are part of each CDR3. The D gene is left open where the match is weak. For some rows the clone size is stated as once, few or many, or as a class when expanded; others skip it.

>NA|once|TRBV9|14|TRBJ1-2
CASSVVVGDYGYTF
TGTGCCAGCAGCGTAGTCGTAGGAGACTATGGCTACACCTTC
>NA|NA|TRBV25-1|17|TRBJ1-2
CASSELDGESGSRGYTF
TGTGCCAGCAGTGAATTGGACGGGGAGTCGGGCTCTCGGGGCTACACCTTC
>NA|NA|TRBV9|21|TRBJ1-4
CASSGLEGRGGGSATNEKLFF
TGTGCCAGCAGCGGCCTTGAGGGGCGCGGGGGAGGAAGTGCAACTAATGAAAAACTGTTTTTT
>NA|NA|TRBV29-1|14|TRBJ2-1
CSVEVLVGGNEQFF
TGCAGCGTTGAAGTCCTGGTAGGGGGAAATGAGCAGTTCTTC
>NA|NA|TRBV4-1|16|TRBJ1-1
CASSQDENRLNTEAFF
TGCGCCAGCAGCCAAGATGAAAACAGGTTAAACACTGAAGCTTTCTTT
>NA|few|TRBV2|16|TRBJ2-1
CAGKRGLPLRDNEQFF
TGTGCCGGCAAAAGGGGACTCCCTTTGCGCGACAATGAGCAGTTCTTC
>NA|NA|TRBV7-2|15|TRBJ2-7
CASSSRVSGPYEQYF
TGTGCCAGCAGCTCAAGGGTCAGCGGGCCTTACGAGCAGTACTTC
>NA|few|TRBV29-1|12|TRBJ1-1
CSAMRGGTEAFF
TGCAGTGCCATGCGGGGCGGCACTGAAGCTTTCTTT
>NA|NA|TRBV7-2|18|TRBJ1-1
CASSSNRLGQSMNTEAFF
TGTGCCAGCAGCTCCAACCGCTTGGGGCAGTCAATGAACACTGAAGCTTTCTTT
>TRBD1|few|TRBV4-1|13|TRBJ2-7
CASSPLGGNEQYF
TGCGCCAGCAGCCCCCTAGGGGGCAACGAGCAGTACTTC
>NA|NA|TRBV4-1|12|TRBJ1-4
CASSQVSEKLFF
TGCGCCAGCAGCCAAGTGAGTGAAAAACTGTTTTTT
>NA|few|TRBV29-1|13|TRBJ1-2
CSVVAAHLSGYTF
TGCAGCGTTGTGGCGGCCCACCTATCTGGCTACACCTTC
>TRBD1|NA|TRBV15|18|TRBJ1-1
CATSRDFVRRQGISEAFF
TGTGCCACCAGCAGAGATTTTGTAAGGCGACAGGGGATATCTGAAGCTTTCTTT
>NA|NA|TRBV4-2|13|TRBJ2-7
CASSPSGGYEQYF
TGTGCCAGCAGCCCCTCTGGCGGTTACGAGCAGTACTTC
>NA|NA|TRBV7-9|18|TRBJ1-6
CASSWDWRSAKVDSPLHF
TGTGCCAGCAGCTGGGACTGGCGTTCGGCCAAAGTGGATTCACCCCTCCACTTT
>TRBD1|NA|TRBV9|17|TRBJ2-3
CASSAGQGRSSTDTQYF
TGTGCCAGCAGCGCTGGACAGGGGAGGTCTAGCACAGATACGCAGTATTTT
>NA|NA|TRBV30|14|TRBJ2-7
CAWRADSNAGEQYF
TGTGCCTGGAGAGCAGATTCCAACGCGGGCGAGCAGTACTTC
>NA|few|TRBV28|14|TRBJ1-5
CASRSGSSNQPQHF
TGTGCCAGCCGATCGGGGTCTAGCAATCAGCCCCAGCATTTT
>TRBD1|NA|TRBV30|15|TRBJ1-3
CAWSPGQGTGNTIYF
TGTGCCTGGAGTCCGGGACAGGGCACTGGAAACACCATATATTTT
>NA|NA|TRBV27|15|TRBJ1-1
CASSERWGGNTEAFF
TGTGCCAGCAGTGAACGTTGGGGCGGGAACACTGAAGCTTTCTTT
>NA|NA|TRBV9|16|TRBJ1-2
CASSNEPRQAIYGYTF
TGTGCCAGCAGCAACGAACCCAGACAGGCGATCTATGGCTACACCTTC
>NA|few|TRBV7-9|14|TRBJ2-5
CASSSTTGRETQYF
TGTGCCAGCAGCTCCACAACAGGGCGCGAGACCCAGTACTTC
>NA|once|TRBV29-1|11|TRBJ1-1
CSVVQGTEAFF
TGCAGCGTTGTACAGGGTACTGAAGCTTTCTTT
>TRBD1|once|TRBV7-2|16|TRBJ1-4
CASSLRQGATNEKLFF
TGTGCCAGCAGCTTAAGACAGGGGGCGACTAATGAAAAACTGTTTTTT
>TRBD2|NA|TRBV4-3|16|TRBJ2-1
CASSQDFSGVDNEQFF
TGCGCCAGCAGCCAAGATTTCAGCGGGGTAGACAATGAGCAGTTCTTC
>NA|NA|TRBV5-1|15|TRBJ1-1
CASSYQTVLNTEAFF
TGCGCCAGCAGCTACCAGACAGTACTAAACACTGAAGCTTTCTTT
>NA|NA|TRBV5-4|16|TRBJ2-3
CASSPLPGGSTDTQYF
TGTGCCAGCAGCCCCCTGCCCGGCGGGAGCACAGATACGCAGTATTTT
>TRBD2|NA|TRBV18|18|TRBJ2-1
CASSPPGLAGTSYNEQFF
TGTGCCAGCTCACCTCCGGGACTAGCGGGAACCTCCTACAATGAGCAGTTCTTC
>NA|NA|TRBV19|15|TRBJ2-7
CASSPPHRGSYEQYF
TGTGCCAGTAGTCCCCCCCATAGGGGTTCCTACGAGCAGTACTTC
>NA|once|TRBV19|14|TRBJ2-7
CASSSPRAPYEQYF
TGTGCCAGTAGTTCCCCGCGAGCCCCCTACGAGCAGTACTTC
>TRBD1|NA|TRBV19|15|TRBJ1-3
CASSPDRVSGNTIYF
TGTGCCAGTAGTCCCGACAGGGTCTCTGGAAACACCATATATTTT
>TRBD2|NA|TRBV9|13|TRBJ2-2
CASSAGGTGELFF
TGTGCCAGCAGCGCGGGGGGCACCGGGGAGCTGTTTTTT
>NA|NA|TRBV4-1|14|TRBJ2-3
CASSQVVSTDTQYF
TGCGCCAGCAGCCAAGTAGTGAGCACAGATACGCAGTATTTT
>TRBD2|NA|TRBV5-1|15|TRBJ2-1
CASFETSGRAGEQFF
TGCGCCAGCTTTGAAACCAGCGGGAGGGCCGGGGAGCAGTTCTTC
>TRBD1|NA|TRBV4-2|17|TRBJ1-2
CASSPTLISGQGWGYTF
TGTGCCAGCAGCCCAACTTTGATTTCCGGACAGGGTTGGGGCTACACCTTC
>NA|NA|TRBV6-5|15|TRBJ1-1
CASSDRQAMGTEAFF
TGTGCCAGCAGCGACCGACAGGCCATGGGGACTGAAGCTTTCTTT
>NA|NA|TRBV21-1|14|TRBJ1-1
CASRQGGMNTEAFF
TGTGCCAGCAGACAGGGAGGGATGAACACTGAAGCTTTCTTT
>NA|NA|TRBV18|16|TRBJ2-2
CASSAGQYTNTGELFF
TGTGCCAGCTCCGCGGGACAGTATACGAACACCGGGGAGCTGTTTTTT
>TRBD2|NA|TRBV11-2|16|TRBJ2-1
CASSPTAGGPAGEQFF
TGTGCCAGCAGCCCGACTGCGGGGGGGCCTGCGGGGGAGCAGTTCTTC
>TRBD2|NA|TRBV5-1|14|TRBJ2-1
CASSLAGGNNEQFF
TGCGCCAGCAGCTTAGCGGGGGGGAACAATGAGCAGTTCTTC
>TRBD1|NA|TRBV14|15|TRBJ2-5
CASSQDFRDRLTQYF
TGTGCCAGCAGCCAAGACTTCCGGGACAGGCTTACCCAGTACTTC
>NA|NA|TRBV18|15|TRBJ1-1
CASSLIGTPNTEAFF
TGTGCCAGCTCCCTTATCGGGACACCGAACACTGAAGCTTTCTTT
>TRBD1|NA|TRBV4-2|18|TRBJ1-3
CASSQASRGQGSGNTIYF
TGTGCCAGCAGCCAAGCCTCCAGAGGACAGGGCTCTGGAAACACCATATATTTT
>NA|NA|TRBV14|14|TRBJ2-1
CASSQFLSTGEQFF
TGTGCCAGCAGCCAATTCCTATCCACGGGTGAGCAGTTCTTC
>NA|NA|TRBV27|18|TRBJ1-4
CASSSGQPSHFYNEKLFF
TGTGCCAGCAGTTCCGGACAGCCGTCGCACTTTTATAATGAAAAACTGTTTTTT
>TRBD1|NA|TRBV7-9|15|TRBJ1-1
CASSSTGGIHTEAFF
TGTGCCAGCAGCAGCACAGGGGGCATTCACACTGAAGCTTTCTTT
>NA|few|TRBV5-6|14|TRBJ1-1
CASSAISGHPEAFF
TGTGCCAGCAGCGCGATCTCGGGACATCCGGAAGCTTTCTTT
>NA|few|TRBV4-1|16|TRBJ1-1
CASSTLGAGLNTEAFF
TGCGCCAGCAGCACCCTTGGAGCGGGGCTGAACACTGAAGCTTTCTTT
>TRBD1|NA|TRBV5-1|15|TRBJ1-2
CASREGQGDNYGYTF
TGCGCCAGCAGGGAAGGACAGGGGGATAACTATGGCTACACCTTC
>NA|few|TRBV7-9|14|TRBJ1-1
CASSSGASGTEAFF
TGTGCCAGCAGCTCAGGGGCTTCGGGGACTGAAGCTTTCTTT
>NA|NA|TRBV2|14|TRBJ1-3
CASGPGVSGNTIYF
TGTGCCAGCGGCCCCGGGGTCTCTGGAAACACCATATATTTT
>NA|NA|TRBV11-3|14|TRBJ2-1
CASSLFWGHNEQFF
TGTGCCAGCAGCTTATTTTGGGGGCACAATGAGCAGTTCTTC
>NA|NA|TRBV5-8|15|TRBJ1-2
CASSWETRTTGGYTF
TGTGCCAGCAGCTGGGAAACCCGGACAACCGGCGGCTACACCTTC
>TRBD1|NA|TRBV5-1|13|TRBJ2-5
CASSGDRGETQYF
TGCGCCAGCAGCGGGGACAGGGGCGAGACCCAGTACTTC
>TRBD1|NA|TRBV7-3|15|TRBJ2-5
CASSLRGTGSETQYF
TGTGCCAGCAGCTTAAGGGGGACAGGGTCGGAGACCCAGTACTTC